These T cell receptor beta chains were read from a single sample in a study of identical twins. Each CDR3 protein gets one entry after TCRdb re-called the 5' RACE reads with MiXCR. The top ten hold around two fifths of the sample, which has approximately 190,000 distinct CDR3 sequences, approximately 16% seen once. Separately, the same data were catalogued under a study of T cells expressing NK-cell markers.

Sequencing used CD8+ T cells sorted from blood. These receptors all come from a woman aged 18-30 years in good health. The conserved cysteine and the conserved F or W are not part of the CDR3 here.

V,J,CDR3
TRBV6-5,TRBJ2-5,ASSYFLGRGQETQY
TRBV13,TRBJ2-5,ASSLPGLEETQY
TRBV6-5,TRBJ2-1,ATGAGNEQF
TRBV11-1,TRBJ2-2,ASSLAGGDTGELF
TRBV5-1,TRBJ2-5,ASSRDRGETQY
TRBV20-1,TRBJ2-1,SARGLAGGPYNEQF
TRBV5-1,TRBJ2-2,ASSRLWEGGGELF
TRBV4-1,TRBJ1-1,ASSQGTVNTEAF
TRBV12-3/TRBV12-4,TRBJ1-1,ASSPGTGDTEAF
TRBV7-8,TRBJ2-7,ASSFAGVSYEQY
TRBV12-3/TRBV12-4,TRBJ1-1,ASLLGGTEAF
TRBV7-8,TRBJ2-3,ASSLPRMGGTSPDTQY
TRBV9,TRBJ2-1,ASSVGSGNLNEQF
TRBV6-2/TRBV6-3,TRBJ2-1,ASSRRTSGSVEQF